Shown below are 8 T cell receptor beta chains from a single sample sequenced in a study of prognosis after radiotherapy for stage I lung cancer. The study amplified the TCR beta CDR3 region from genomic DNA. This amplification was carried out by two rounds of multiplex PCR. Round one of PCR was performed, and it used primers specific to each TRBV and TRBJ gene. MiXCR, run by TCRdb on the multiplex PCR reads, gives a single entry per CDR3 protein. Of some 34,000 distinct CDR3 sequences in the sample, around 34% were seen once. This sample comprised PBMCs, obtained before or after stereotactic body radiation therapy (not recorded which). These receptors were taken from a donor aged 50 or older with non-small cell lung cancer.

This sequence joins TRBV20-1 and TRBJ1-1; D remains ambiguous. The CDR3 totals 11 residues. V lost 3 bases and J 8 bases, leaving 10 bases between the germline ends. CDR1 and CDR2 (germline): DFQATT, SNEGSKA (reference sequence). The CDR3 loop is CSASPRYEAFF. The CDR3 coding sequence is TGCAGTGCTAGCCCCCGGTACGAAGCTTTCTTT.

This clonotype turned up a few times. This chain uses TRBV3-1 with TRBJ1-4, with D uncertain. Trimming removed 4 bases at V and 6 bases at J, with 9 bases between. This CDR3 has 13 amino acids. Germline assignment: CDR1 LGHDT and CDR2 YNNKEL (reference sequence). Here the CDR3 reads CASSPLRDEKLFF. Here the CDR3 DNA reads TGTGCCAGCAGCCCGCTAAGGGATGAAAAACTGTTTTTT.

Turning to this clonotype: This may stem from a read error, because a much larger clone lies one nucleotide away. CDR3 residues: CASLSEKLFF. CDR3 bases: TGTGCCAGCTTGTCGGAAAAACTGTTTTTT. V is TRBV2 and J is TRBJ1-4; D remains unclear. The CDR3 length is 10 residues. Germline CDR1 is SNHLY and CDR2 is FYNNEI. Trimming pared 8 bases from V and 8 bases from J, leaving 6 bases between.

Many counts were recorded for this clonotype. J is TRBJ2-2 and V is TRBV20-1, with 8 bases identical to TRBD2. The CDR3 covers 17 residues. Losses at the gene ends were 1 base for V and 2 bases for J; bases not matched to a gene: 9. The germline V gene encodes CDR1 DFQATT and CDR2 SNEGSKA (reference sequence). CDR3: CSARAPGGGPNTGELFF. CDR3 nucleotide sequence: TGCAGTGCTAGAGCCCCTGGCGGGGGGCCCAACACCGGGGAGCTGTTTTTT.

Turning to this clonotype: The junction does not match germline at one end; this may be a read error. The V call is TRBV24-1, the J call TRBJ2-1, with TRBD1 as a possible D gene (5 bases). Germline assignment: CDR1 KGHDR and CDR2 SFDVKD. This CDR3 region has 15 residues. This CDR3 is CATSDNRRGDNEQFF. For the CDR3, the DNA is TGTGCGACCAGTGATAACCGAAGGGGCGACAATGAGCAGTTCTTC.

The CDR3 region is CASRFTGGSPSYNEQFF. CDR3 nucleotide sequence: TGTGCCAGCAGATTTACAGGGGGCTCTCCCTCCTACAATGAGCAGTTCTTC. The chain uses TRBV27 and TRBJ2-1, with TRBD1 identical over 9 bases. Per the germline V gene, CDR1 is MNHEY and CDR2 is SMNVEV (reference sequence). This CDR3 is 17 amino acids long. The J segment lost 0 bases and the V segment lost 6 bases, leaving 9 bases of the junction unmatched.

This clonotype has at least ten counts. The rearrangement links TRBV3-1 to TRBJ2-7, with D perhaps matching TRBD2 (5 bases). The CDR3 covers 12 residues. Germline V gene data show CDR1 as LGHDT and CDR2 as YNNKEL (reference sequence). Trimming shortened V by 4 bases and J by 3 bases, and 7 bases separated the two germline ends. The CDR3 loop is CASSRTFYEQYF. The CDR3 nucleotides are TGTGCCAGCAGCCGGACTTTCTACGAGCAGTACTTC.

The chain employs TRBV9 and TRBJ2-3; D unresolved. TRBJ1-5 explains the end of the DNA better; the J call may be wrong. The CDR3 covers 14 residues. Germline CDR1 is SGDLS and CDR2 is YYNGEE. CDR3 in DNA: TGTGCCAGCAGCCCGCGGACCAGCACAGCTACGCAGCATTTT. This gives the protein CASSPRTSTATQHF.